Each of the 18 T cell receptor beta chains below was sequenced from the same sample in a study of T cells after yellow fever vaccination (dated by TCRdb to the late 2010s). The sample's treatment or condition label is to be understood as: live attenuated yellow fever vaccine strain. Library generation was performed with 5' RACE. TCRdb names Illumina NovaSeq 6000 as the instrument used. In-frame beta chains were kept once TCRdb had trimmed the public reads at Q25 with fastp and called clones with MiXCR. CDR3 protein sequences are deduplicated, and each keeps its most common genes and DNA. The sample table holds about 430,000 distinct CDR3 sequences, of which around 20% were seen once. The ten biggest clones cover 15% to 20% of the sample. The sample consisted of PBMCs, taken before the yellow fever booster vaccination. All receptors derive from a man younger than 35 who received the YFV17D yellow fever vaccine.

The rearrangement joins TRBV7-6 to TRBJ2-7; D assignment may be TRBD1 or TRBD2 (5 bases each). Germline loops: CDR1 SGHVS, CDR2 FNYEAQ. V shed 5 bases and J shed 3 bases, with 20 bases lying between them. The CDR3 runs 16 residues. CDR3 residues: CASSHGGSLSGYEQYF. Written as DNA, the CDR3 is TGTGCCAGCAGCCATGGGGGAAGCCTTTCAGGCTACGAGCAGTACTTC.

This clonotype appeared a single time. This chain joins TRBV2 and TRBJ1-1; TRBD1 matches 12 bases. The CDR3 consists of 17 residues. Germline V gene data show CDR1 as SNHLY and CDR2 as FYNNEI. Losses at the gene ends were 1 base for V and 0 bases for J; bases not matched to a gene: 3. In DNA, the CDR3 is TGTGCCAGCAGTGAAGACGGGACAGGGGGCATGAACACTGAAGCTTTCTTT. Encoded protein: CASSEDGTGGMNTEAFF.

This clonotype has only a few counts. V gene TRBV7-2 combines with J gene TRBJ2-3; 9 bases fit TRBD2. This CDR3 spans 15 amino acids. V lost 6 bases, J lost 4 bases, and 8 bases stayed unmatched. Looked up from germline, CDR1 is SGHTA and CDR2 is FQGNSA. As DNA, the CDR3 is TGTGCCAGCAGTCAGCGGGGGGCCCGGGCAGATACGCAGTATTTT. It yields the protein CASSQRGARADTQYF.

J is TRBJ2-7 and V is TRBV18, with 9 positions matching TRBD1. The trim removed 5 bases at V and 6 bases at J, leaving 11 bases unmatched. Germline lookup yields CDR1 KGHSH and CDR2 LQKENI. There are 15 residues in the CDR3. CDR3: CASSGRTGTGSEQYV. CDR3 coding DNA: TGTGCCAGCTCAGGGAGAACCGGGACAGGGAGCGAGCAGTACGTC.

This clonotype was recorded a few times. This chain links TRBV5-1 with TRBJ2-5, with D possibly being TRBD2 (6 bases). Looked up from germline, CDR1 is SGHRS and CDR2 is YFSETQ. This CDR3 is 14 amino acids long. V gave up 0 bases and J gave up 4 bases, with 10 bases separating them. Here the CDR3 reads CASSLGGGTETQYF. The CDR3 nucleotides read TGCGCCAGCAGCTTGGGAGGCGGGACAGAGACCCAGTACTTC.

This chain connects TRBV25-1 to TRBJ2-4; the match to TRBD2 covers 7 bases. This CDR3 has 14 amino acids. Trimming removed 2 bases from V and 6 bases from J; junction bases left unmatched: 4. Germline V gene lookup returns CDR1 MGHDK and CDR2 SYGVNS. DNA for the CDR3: TGTGCCAGCAGTGAAGGGGGGGGAAGAAACATTCAGTACTTC. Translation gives CASSEGGGRNIQYF.

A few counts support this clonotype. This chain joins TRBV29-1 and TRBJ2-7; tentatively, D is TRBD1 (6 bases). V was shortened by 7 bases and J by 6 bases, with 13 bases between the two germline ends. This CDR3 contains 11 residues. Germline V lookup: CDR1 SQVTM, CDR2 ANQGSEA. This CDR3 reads CSAHQGSEQYV. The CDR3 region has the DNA TGCAGCGCCCACCAGGGGTCCGAGCAGTACGTC.

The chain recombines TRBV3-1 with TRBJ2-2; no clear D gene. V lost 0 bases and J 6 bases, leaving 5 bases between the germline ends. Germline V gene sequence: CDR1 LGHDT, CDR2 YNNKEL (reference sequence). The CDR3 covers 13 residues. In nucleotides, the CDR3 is TGTGCCAGCAGCCAAGATATGGCCGGGGAGCTGTTTTTT. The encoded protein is CASSQDMAGELFF.

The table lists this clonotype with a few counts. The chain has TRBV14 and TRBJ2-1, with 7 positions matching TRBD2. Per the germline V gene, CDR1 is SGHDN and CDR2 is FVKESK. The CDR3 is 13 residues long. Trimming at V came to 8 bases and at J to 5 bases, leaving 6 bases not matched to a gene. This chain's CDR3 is CASSGLADNEQFF. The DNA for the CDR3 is TGTGCCAGCTCGGGGCTAGCGGACAATGAGCAGTTCTTC.

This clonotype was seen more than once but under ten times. The CDR3 loop reads CASSNGRRNTEAFF. The CDR3 DNA reads TGTGCCAGCAGCAACGGGAGGCGGAACACTGAAGCTTTCTTT. The chain combines TRBV21-1 with TRBJ1-1. TRBV21-1 is tagged as a pseudogene. There are 14 residues in the CDR3.

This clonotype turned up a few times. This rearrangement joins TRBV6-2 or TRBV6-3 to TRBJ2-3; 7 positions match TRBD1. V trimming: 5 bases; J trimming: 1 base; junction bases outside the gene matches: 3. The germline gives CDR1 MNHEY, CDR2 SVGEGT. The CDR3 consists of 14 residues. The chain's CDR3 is CASSGGQRTDTQYF. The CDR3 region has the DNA TGTGCCAGCAGTGGGGGACAGCGCACAGATACGCAGTATTTT.

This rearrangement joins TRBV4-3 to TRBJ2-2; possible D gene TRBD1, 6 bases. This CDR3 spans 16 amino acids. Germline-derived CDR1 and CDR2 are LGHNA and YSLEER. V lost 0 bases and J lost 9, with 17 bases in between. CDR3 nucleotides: TGCGCCAGCAGCCAAGATCCCCAGGGGCTCGGGAGGGAGCTGTTTTTT. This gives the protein CASSQDPQGLGRELFF.

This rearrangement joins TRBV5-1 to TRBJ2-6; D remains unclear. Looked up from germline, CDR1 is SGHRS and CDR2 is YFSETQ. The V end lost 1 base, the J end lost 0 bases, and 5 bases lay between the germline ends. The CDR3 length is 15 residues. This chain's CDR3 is CASSLFGSGANVLTF. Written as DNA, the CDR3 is TGCGCCAGCAGCTTGTTCGGCTCTGGGGCCAACGTCCTGACTTTC. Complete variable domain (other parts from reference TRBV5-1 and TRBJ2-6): KAGVTQTPRYLIKTRGQQVTLSCSPISGHRSVSWYQQTPGQGLQFLFEYFSETQRNKGNFPGRFSGRQFSNSRSEMNVSTLELGDSALYLCASSLFGSGANVLTFGAGSRLTVL.

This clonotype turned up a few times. The CDR3 DNA sequence: TGTGCCAGCAGTAAAACCTGGGACCCACCAAAGCAGACCCAGTACTTC. This codes for CASSKTWDPPKQTQYF. The rearrangement links TRBV6-6 to TRBJ2-5, with D perhaps assigned TRBD1 or TRBD2 (5 bases each). The germline V and J ends were trimmed by 5 bases and 6 bases, with 22 bases remaining between them. The CDR3 totals 16 residues. Looked up from germline, CDR1 is MNHNY and CDR2 is SVGAGI (reference sequence).

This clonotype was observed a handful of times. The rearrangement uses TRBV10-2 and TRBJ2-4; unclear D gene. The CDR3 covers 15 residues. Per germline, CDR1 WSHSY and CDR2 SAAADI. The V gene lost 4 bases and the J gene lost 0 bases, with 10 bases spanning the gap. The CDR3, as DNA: TGCGCCAGCAGTGTCCCCCGGTTAGCCAAAAACATTCAGTACTTC. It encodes CASSVPRLAKNIQYF.

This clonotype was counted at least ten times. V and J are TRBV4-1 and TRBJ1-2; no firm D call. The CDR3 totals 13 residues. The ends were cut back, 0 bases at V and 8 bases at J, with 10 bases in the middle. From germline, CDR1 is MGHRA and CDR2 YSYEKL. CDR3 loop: CASSQDRSGGYTF. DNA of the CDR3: TGCGCCAGCAGCCAAGATCGTTCAGGAGGCTACACCTTC.

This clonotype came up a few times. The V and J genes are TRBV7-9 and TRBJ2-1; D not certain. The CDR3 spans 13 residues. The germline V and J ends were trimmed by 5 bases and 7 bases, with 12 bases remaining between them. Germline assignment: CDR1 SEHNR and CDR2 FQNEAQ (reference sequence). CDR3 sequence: CASSPVVGNEQFF. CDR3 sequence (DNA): TGTGCCAGCAGCCCGGTCGTGGGGAATGAGCAGTTCTTC.

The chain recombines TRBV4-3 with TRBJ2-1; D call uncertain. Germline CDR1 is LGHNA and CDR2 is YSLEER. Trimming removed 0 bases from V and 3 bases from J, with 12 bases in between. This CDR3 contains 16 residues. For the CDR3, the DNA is TGCGCCAGCAGCCAAGAAATCTTAAGGTACTACAATGAGCAGTTCTTC. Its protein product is CASSQEILRYYNEQFF.